This TCR beta chain came from a study of OX40 agonist ivuxolimab in advanced cancers. As for the study in general: Patient treatment consisted of intravenous ivuxolimab administration every 2 weeks at 0.01 to 10 mg/kg.

This CDR3 is built from 14 residues. Germline V gene data show CDR1 as MNHEY and CDR2 as SMNVEV (reference sequence). V was cut by 4 bases and J by 3 bases, with 12 bases left in between. Study-wide points: Partly responding patients at 0.1-3.0 mg/kg showed some of the smallest clonal expansion. At 0.1 to 3.0 mg/kg and by week 6, clonal expansion occurred in CD4+ and CD8+ blood T cells.

Points on this clone: The antigen remains unidentified. Other DNA sequences in this specimen translate into the identical CDR3.

TCRdb's table, derived via immunoSEQ multiplex PCR, lists solely in-frame clones and lacks some. The sample has over 60,000 clones, approximately 91% seen once. The receptor comes from an adult with an advanced solid tumor such as melanoma, head and neck, liver or kidney cancer. V usage is TRBV27 and J usage is TRBJ1-2, with a weak D call TRBD1 (6 bases). The source material was CD4+ or CD8+ T cells sorted from blood, sampled in a trial of the OX40 agonist ivuxolimab. This CDR3 reads CASSSQGSDYGYTF. The CDR3 DNA sequence: TGTGCCAGCAGTTCACAGGGTTCCGACTATGGCTACACCTTC.